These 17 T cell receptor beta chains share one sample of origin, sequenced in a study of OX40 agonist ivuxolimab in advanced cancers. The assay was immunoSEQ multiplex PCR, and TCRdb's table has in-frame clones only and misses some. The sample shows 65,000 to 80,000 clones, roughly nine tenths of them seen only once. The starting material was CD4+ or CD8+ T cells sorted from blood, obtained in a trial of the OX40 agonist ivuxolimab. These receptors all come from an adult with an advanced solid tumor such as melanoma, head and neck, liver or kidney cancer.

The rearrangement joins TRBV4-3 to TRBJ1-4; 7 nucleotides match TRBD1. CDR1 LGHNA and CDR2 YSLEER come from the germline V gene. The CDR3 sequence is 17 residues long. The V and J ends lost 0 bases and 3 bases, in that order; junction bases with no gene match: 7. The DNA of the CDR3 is TGCGCCAGCAGCCAAGAAGTTACAGGGGTGGCTAATGAAAAACTGTTTTTT. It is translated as CASSQEVTGVANEKLFF.

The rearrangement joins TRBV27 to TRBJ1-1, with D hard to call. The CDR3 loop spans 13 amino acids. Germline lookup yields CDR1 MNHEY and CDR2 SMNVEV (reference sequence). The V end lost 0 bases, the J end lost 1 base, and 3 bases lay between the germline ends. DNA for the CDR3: TGTGCCAGCAGTTTATCGCGGAACACTGAAGCTTTCTTT. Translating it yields CASSLSRNTEAFF.

As DNA, the CDR3 is TGTGCCAGCAGCCAAGATTTCACTCTGGGCTCTGGAAACACCATATATTTT. As protein: CASSQDFTLGSGNTIYF. The V gene is TRBV5-4, the J gene TRBJ1-3; D gene uncertain. This CDR3 comprises 17 residues. Trimming stripped 4 bases from V and 0 bases from J, with 17 bases between. CDR1 is SGHNT and CDR2 is YYREEE in the germline V gene (reference sequence).

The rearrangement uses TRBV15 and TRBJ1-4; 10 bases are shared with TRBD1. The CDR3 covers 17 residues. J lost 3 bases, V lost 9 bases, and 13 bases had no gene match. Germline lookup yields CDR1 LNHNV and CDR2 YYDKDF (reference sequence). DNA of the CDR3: TGTGCCACGGAAACCGGGACAGGGGCCGTATCTAATGAAAAACTGTTTTTT. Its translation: CATETGTGAVSNEKLFF.

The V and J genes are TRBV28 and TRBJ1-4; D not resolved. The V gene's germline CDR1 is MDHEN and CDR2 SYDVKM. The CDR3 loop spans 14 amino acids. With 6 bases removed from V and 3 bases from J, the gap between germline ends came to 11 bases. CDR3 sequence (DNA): TGTGCCAGCAGCCCCGGGTGGGCTAATGAAAAACTGTTTTTT. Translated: CASSPGWANEKLFF. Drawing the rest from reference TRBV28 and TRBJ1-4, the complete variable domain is DVKVTQSSRYLVKRTGEKVFLECVQDMDHENMFWYRQDPGLGLRLIYFSYDVKMKEKGDIPEGYSVSREKKERFSLILESASTNQTSMYLCASSPGWANEKLFFGSGTQLSVL.

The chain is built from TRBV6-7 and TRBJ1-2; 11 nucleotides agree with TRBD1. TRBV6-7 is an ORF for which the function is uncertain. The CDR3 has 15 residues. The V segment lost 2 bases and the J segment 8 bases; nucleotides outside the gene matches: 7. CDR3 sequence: CASSYGLGQGGGYTF. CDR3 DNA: TGTGCCAGCAGTTACGGACTGGGACAGGGGGGCGGCTACACCTTC.

CDR3 DNA: TGTGCCAGCAGCCCCCGGGACAACTCCTACGAGCAGTACTTC. Its protein product is CASSPRDNSYEQYF. The V gene is TRBV7-6, the J gene TRBJ2-7; D might be TRBD1 (6 bases). Trimming took 5 bases from V and 0 from J, leaving 11 bases between them. Germline CDR1 is SGHVS and CDR2 is FNYEAQ. The CDR3 runs 14 residues. The complete variable domain, with remaining parts taken from reference TRBV7-6 and TRBJ2-7, reads GAGVSQSPRYKVTKRGQDVALRCDPISGHVSLYWYRQALGQGPEFLTYFNYEAQQDKSGLPNDRFSAERPEGSISTLTIQRTEQRDSAMYRCASSPRDNSYEQYFGPGTRLTVT.

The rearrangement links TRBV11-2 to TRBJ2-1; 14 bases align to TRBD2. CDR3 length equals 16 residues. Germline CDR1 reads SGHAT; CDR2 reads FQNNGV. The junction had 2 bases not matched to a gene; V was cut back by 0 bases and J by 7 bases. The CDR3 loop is CASSLEGTSGRNEQFF. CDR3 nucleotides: TGTGCCAGCAGCTTAGAAGGGACTAGCGGGAGAAATGAGCAGTTCTTC.

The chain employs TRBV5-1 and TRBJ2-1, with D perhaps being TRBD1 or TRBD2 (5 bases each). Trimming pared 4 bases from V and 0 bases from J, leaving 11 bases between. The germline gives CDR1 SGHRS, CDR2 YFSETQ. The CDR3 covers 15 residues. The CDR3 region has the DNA TGCGCCAGCAGCCGGGGCCTCGACTCCTACAATGAGCAGTTCTTC. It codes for CASSRGLDSYNEQFF.

The CDR3 bases are TGCGCCAGCAGCCAAGGGACAGGGGAGACCAATGAGCAGTTCTTC. As protein: CASSQGTGETNEQFF. The chain is built from TRBV4-3 and TRBJ2-1, with 9 bases lining up with TRBD1. The V and J ends lost 1 base and 6 bases, in that order; junction bases with no gene match: 4. This CDR3 has 15 amino acids. Per germline, CDR1 LGHNA and CDR2 YSLEER.

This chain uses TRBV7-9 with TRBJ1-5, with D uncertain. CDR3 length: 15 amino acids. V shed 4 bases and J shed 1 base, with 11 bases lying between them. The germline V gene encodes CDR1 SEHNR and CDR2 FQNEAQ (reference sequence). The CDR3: CASSSSGSSNQPQHF. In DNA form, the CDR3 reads TGTGCCAGCAGCTCCTCAGGATCCAGCAATCAGCCCCAGCATTTT.

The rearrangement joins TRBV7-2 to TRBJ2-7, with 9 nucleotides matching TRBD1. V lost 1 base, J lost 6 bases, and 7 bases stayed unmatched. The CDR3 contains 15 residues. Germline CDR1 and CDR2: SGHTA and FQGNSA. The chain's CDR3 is CASSLGAGTGFEQYF. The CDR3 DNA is TGTGCCAGCAGCTTAGGGGCCGGGACAGGGTTCGAGCAGTACTTC.

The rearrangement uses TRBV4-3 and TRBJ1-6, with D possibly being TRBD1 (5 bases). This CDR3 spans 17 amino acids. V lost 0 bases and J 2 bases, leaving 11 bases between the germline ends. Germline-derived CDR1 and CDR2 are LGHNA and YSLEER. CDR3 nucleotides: TGCGCCAGCAGCCAAGATAGGCGGGGGACCTATAATTCACCCCTCCACTTT. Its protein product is CASSQDRRGTYNSPLHF.

CDR3 protein: CASSLGPGTGVTYEQYF. CDR3 nucleotide sequence: TGCGCCAGCAGCTTGGGCCCCGGGACAGGGGTCACCTACGAGCAGTACTTC. This chain joins TRBV5-1 and TRBJ2-7, with 10 positions matching TRBD1. The CDR3 has 17 residues. Trimming at V came to 0 bases and at J to 2 bases, leaving 8 bases not matched to a gene. The germline V gene has CDR1 SGHRS and CDR2 YFSETQ.

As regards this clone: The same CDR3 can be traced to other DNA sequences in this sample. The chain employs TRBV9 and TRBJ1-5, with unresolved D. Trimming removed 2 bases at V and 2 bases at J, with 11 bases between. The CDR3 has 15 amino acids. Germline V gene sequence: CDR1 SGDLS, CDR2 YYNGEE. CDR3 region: CASSVGYGGNQPQHF. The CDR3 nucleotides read TGTGCCAGCAGCGTGGGCTACGGCGGCAATCAGCCCCAGCATTTT.

This CDR3 is CASSLRQRGTSTDTQYF. As DNA, the CDR3 is TGTGCCAGCAGCTTAAGGCAGCGAGGAACTAGCACAGATACGCAGTATTTT. V usage is TRBV7-8 and J usage is TRBJ2-3, with D hard to call. The germline CDR1 and CDR2 sequences are SGHVS and FQNEAQ. CDR3 length: 17 residues. Trimming stripped 2 bases from V and 0 bases from J, with 15 bases between.

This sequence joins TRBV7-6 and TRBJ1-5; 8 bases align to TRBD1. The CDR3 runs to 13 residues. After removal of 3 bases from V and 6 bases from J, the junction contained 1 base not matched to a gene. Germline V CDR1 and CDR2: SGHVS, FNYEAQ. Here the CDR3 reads CASSLGTGQPQHF. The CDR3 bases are TGTGCCAGCAGCTTGGGGACAGGTCAGCCCCAGCATTTT.